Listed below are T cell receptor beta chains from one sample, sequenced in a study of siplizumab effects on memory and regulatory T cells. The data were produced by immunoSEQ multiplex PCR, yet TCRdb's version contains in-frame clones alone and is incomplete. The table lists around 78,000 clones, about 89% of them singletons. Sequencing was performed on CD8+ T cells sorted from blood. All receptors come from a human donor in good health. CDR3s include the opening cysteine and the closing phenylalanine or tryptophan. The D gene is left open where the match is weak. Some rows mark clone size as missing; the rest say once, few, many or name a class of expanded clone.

CDR3 DNA: TGTGCCTGGAGTGTAGGAGCGAACACCGGGGAGCTGTTTTTT
CDR3 protein: CAWSVGANTGELFF
J gene: TRBJ2-2
clone size: NA
V gene: TRBV30
D gene: NA

CDR3 DNA: TGTGCCAGCAGCAACCCGGACAGGTCGAACGAGCAGTACTTC
CDR3 protein: CASSNPDRSNEQYF
J gene: TRBJ2-7
clone size: NA
V gene: TRBV5-5
D gene: TRBD1

CDR3 DNA: TGTGCCAGCAGTTTAAGGGCGGGCTCCTACGAGCAGTACTTC
CDR3 protein: CASSLRAGSYEQYF
J gene: TRBJ2-7
clone size: NA
V gene: TRBV27
D gene: NA

CDR3 DNA: TGTGCCAGCAGCTTGCCTCTCTATGGCTACACCTTC
CDR3 protein: CASSLPLYGYTF
J gene: TRBJ1-2
clone size: NA
V gene: TRBV7-9
D gene: NA

CDR3 DNA: TGTGCCAGCAGCTTAGCCGGGACAGGGTACGACGAGCAGTACTTC
CDR3 protein: CASSLAGTGYDEQYF
J gene: TRBJ2-7
clone size: NA
V gene: TRBV7-9
D gene: TRBD1

CDR3 DNA: TGTGCCAGCAGTGATTGGGGGCCCGCAGGGAGCCAGTACTTC
CDR3 protein: CASSDWGPAGSQYF
J gene: TRBJ2-5
clone size: NA
V gene: TRBV25-1
D gene: NA

CDR3 DNA: TGTGCCAGCAGCTCAGACAATAGCAATCAGCCCCAGCATTTT
CDR3 protein: CASSSDNSNQPQHF
J gene: TRBJ1-5
clone size: NA
V gene: TRBV5-4
D gene: NA

CDR3 DNA: TGTGCCACAAGCGGCGCCACCTACAATGAGCAGTTCTTC
CDR3 protein: CATSGATYNEQFF
J gene: TRBJ2-1
clone size: NA
V gene: TRBV19
D gene: NA

CDR3 DNA: TGTGCCAGCAGCACGGGACTGGCGGATACGCAGTATTTT
CDR3 protein: CASSTGLADTQYF
J gene: TRBJ2-3
clone size: NA
V gene: TRBV7-8
D gene: NA

CDR3 DNA: TGCGCCAGTTTCGACAGGGTGGTGAACACTGAAGCTTTCTTT
CDR3 protein: CASFDRVVNTEAFF
J gene: TRBJ1-1
clone size: NA
V gene: TRBV5-1
D gene: TRBD1

CDR3 DNA: TGCAGCGTGGAACGGGGGACCTACGAGCAGTACTTC
CDR3 protein: CSVERGTYEQYF
J gene: TRBJ2-7
clone size: NA
V gene: TRBV29-1
D gene: NA

CDR3 DNA: TGTGCCAGCAGCGGCCGGCGGACTAGCGGGCACTCTTCAATGGGCAATGAGCAGTTCTTC
CDR3 protein: CASSGRRTSGHSSMGNEQFF
J gene: TRBJ2-1
clone size: NA
V gene: TRBV21-1
D gene: NA

CDR3 DNA: TGTGCCAGCAGGGACTTCTACAATGAGCAGTTCTTC
CDR3 protein: CASRDFYNEQFF
J gene: TRBJ2-1
clone size: NA
V gene: TRBV27
D gene: NA

CDR3 DNA: TGTGCCACCAGCAGAGGGAGCGGGGGAGGGGTTTTTGAGCAGTTCTTC
CDR3 protein: CATSRGSGGGVFEQFF
J gene: TRBJ2-1
clone size: once
V gene: TRBV15
D gene: TRBD2

CDR3 DNA: TGCGCCAGCAGCTTGGGTATCCCCAATGAGCAGTTCTTC
CDR3 protein: CASSLGIPNEQFF
J gene: TRBJ2-1
clone size: NA
V gene: TRBV5-1
D gene: NA

CDR3 DNA: TGTGCCAGCAGTGAACCAGGGGACAATCAGCCCCAGCATTTT
CDR3 protein: CASSEPGDNQPQHF
J gene: TRBJ1-5
clone size: NA
V gene: TRBV6-1
D gene: NA

CDR3 DNA: TGTGCCAGCAGCGTAAGACAGCAGGATTTGAACACTGAAGCTTTCTTT
CDR3 protein: CASSVRQQDLNTEAFF
J gene: TRBJ1-1
clone size: once
V gene: TRBV9
D gene: NA

CDR3 DNA: TGTGCCAGCAGTCGGGGGGACTATAATTCACCCCTCCACTTT
CDR3 protein: CASSRGDYNSPLHF
J gene: TRBJ1-6
clone size: NA
V gene: TRBV9
D gene: NA

CDR3 DNA: TGTGCCAGTACGACAGGGGGCTCTCAGCCCCAGCATTTT
CDR3 protein: CASTTGGSQPQHF
J gene: TRBJ1-5
clone size: once
V gene: TRBV19
D gene: TRBD1

CDR3 DNA: TGTGCCAGCAGTCATACAGGATCCTACGAGCAGTACTTC
CDR3 protein: CASSHTGSYEQYF
J gene: TRBJ2-7
clone size: NA
V gene: TRBV5-5
D gene: NA